In this sample, the clone carrying this T cell receptor (beta chain) turned up a few times. The antigen is unknown. Libraries for TCRalpha and TCRbeta carried sample barcodes and unique molecular identifiers via 5'RACE. MiXCR, run by TCRdb on the 5' RACE reads, gives a single entry per CDR3 protein. The sample has roughly 240,000 distinct CDR3 sequences; 15% to 17% are singletons. This entry comes from a study of T-cell memory formation after mild COVID-19. Study at large: Largely, TCR clusters stayed within a single donor. Study outcomes and limitations: Mainly CM and EM harbored the contracting CD4+ clones; mainly EMRA harbored the CD8+ ones.

Germline V gene sequence: CDR1 SGHAT, CDR2 FQNNGV. The CDR3 runs 14 residues. The J segment lost 3 bases and the V segment lost 5 bases, leaving 5 bases of the junction unmatched. The sample was PBMCs or a T cell subset sorted from them (not recorded which). This chain uses TRBV11-2 with TRBJ1-2; 8 bases line up with TRBD1. The origin of this receptor is an adult woman who had mild COVID-19 (a few samples of this study predate the infection). Cell type and time point are not known. The CDR3 here is CASSADRVDYGYTF. CDR3 DNA sequence: TGTGCCAGCAGCGCGGACAGGGTGGACTATGGCTACACCTTC.